One and the same sample provided the 3 T cell receptor beta chains below, sequenced in a study of CD4 T cells in relation to SARS-CoV-2 and coronaviruses. CD4+ T cells from unexposed donors were obtained before the COVID-19 pandemic (2011-2018). Produced via immunoSEQ multiplex PCR; TCRdb's table is partial and in-frame only. The sample gives roughly 60,000 clones, around 93% of which show up once; approximately 0.15% is in the top ten. The sequencing sample was made of naive CD4+ T cells from PBMCs. Stated subset: naive CD4+ T cells isolated by negative enrichment. These receptors were obtained from a human donor in good health.

The chain recombines TRBV19 with TRBJ2-4; D is unclear. The germline V gene encodes CDR1 LNHDA and CDR2 SQIVND (reference sequence). The V end lost 5 bases, the J end lost 3 bases, and 14 bases lay between the germline ends. The CDR3 consists of 15 residues. CDR3 sequence reads: CASSSPQISKNIQYF. The CDR3 DNA is TGTGCCAGTAGTTCCCCCCAGATTAGCAAAAACATTCAGTACTTC.

The rearrangement joins TRBV5-1 to TRBJ1-6; a possible D gene is TRBD1 (6 bases). The V gene's germline CDR1 is SGHRS and CDR2 YFSETQ. The CDR3 extends over 15 amino acids. V was pared by 4 bases and J by 6 bases, with 14 bases between. CDR3 nucleotide sequence: TGCGCCAGCAGCGCCGGTCGGGGGCCTAATTCACCCCTCCACTTT. The encoded protein is CASSAGRGPNSPLHF. The variable domain in full, completed from reference TRBV5-1 and TRBJ1-6, reads KAGVTQTPRYLIKTRGQQVTLSCSPISGHRSVSWYQQTPGQGLQFLFEYFSETQRNKGNFPGRFSGRQFSNSRSEMNVSTLELGDSALYLCASSAGRGPNSPLHFGNGTRLTVT.

The chain recombines TRBV25-1 with TRBJ1-5, with D possibly being TRBD1 (5 bases). The V gene's germline CDR1 is MGHDK and CDR2 SYGVNS. This CDR3 contains 14 residues. V was shortened by 9 bases and J by 2 bases, with 14 bases between the two germline ends. In nucleotides, the CDR3 is TGTGCCAGTTCACAGGCGGGCCGCAATCAGCCCCAGCATTTT. Its protein is CASSQAGRNQPQHF.